Sequencing of this T cell receptor beta chain was carried out in a study of control samples from healthy donors and cancer patients. Some clones are missing from TCRdb's copy, which holds only in-frame ones; the method was immunoSEQ multiplex PCR. The sample includes some 150,000 clones, roughly 95% of them seen just once. The CDR3 is 18 amino acids. V usage is TRBV12-2 and J usage is TRBJ2-7; whether TRBD2, the table's D call, matches the DNA was not checked. TRBV12-2 is a known pseudogene. Sequenced input: blood. This TCR was recovered from a woman between 25 and 40 years old in good health. Here the CDR3 DNA reads TGTGCAAGTCGCTTAGTCCACTTTTCTAGCGGACATTCCTACGAGCAGTACTTC. This translates into CASRLVHFSSGHSYEQYF.